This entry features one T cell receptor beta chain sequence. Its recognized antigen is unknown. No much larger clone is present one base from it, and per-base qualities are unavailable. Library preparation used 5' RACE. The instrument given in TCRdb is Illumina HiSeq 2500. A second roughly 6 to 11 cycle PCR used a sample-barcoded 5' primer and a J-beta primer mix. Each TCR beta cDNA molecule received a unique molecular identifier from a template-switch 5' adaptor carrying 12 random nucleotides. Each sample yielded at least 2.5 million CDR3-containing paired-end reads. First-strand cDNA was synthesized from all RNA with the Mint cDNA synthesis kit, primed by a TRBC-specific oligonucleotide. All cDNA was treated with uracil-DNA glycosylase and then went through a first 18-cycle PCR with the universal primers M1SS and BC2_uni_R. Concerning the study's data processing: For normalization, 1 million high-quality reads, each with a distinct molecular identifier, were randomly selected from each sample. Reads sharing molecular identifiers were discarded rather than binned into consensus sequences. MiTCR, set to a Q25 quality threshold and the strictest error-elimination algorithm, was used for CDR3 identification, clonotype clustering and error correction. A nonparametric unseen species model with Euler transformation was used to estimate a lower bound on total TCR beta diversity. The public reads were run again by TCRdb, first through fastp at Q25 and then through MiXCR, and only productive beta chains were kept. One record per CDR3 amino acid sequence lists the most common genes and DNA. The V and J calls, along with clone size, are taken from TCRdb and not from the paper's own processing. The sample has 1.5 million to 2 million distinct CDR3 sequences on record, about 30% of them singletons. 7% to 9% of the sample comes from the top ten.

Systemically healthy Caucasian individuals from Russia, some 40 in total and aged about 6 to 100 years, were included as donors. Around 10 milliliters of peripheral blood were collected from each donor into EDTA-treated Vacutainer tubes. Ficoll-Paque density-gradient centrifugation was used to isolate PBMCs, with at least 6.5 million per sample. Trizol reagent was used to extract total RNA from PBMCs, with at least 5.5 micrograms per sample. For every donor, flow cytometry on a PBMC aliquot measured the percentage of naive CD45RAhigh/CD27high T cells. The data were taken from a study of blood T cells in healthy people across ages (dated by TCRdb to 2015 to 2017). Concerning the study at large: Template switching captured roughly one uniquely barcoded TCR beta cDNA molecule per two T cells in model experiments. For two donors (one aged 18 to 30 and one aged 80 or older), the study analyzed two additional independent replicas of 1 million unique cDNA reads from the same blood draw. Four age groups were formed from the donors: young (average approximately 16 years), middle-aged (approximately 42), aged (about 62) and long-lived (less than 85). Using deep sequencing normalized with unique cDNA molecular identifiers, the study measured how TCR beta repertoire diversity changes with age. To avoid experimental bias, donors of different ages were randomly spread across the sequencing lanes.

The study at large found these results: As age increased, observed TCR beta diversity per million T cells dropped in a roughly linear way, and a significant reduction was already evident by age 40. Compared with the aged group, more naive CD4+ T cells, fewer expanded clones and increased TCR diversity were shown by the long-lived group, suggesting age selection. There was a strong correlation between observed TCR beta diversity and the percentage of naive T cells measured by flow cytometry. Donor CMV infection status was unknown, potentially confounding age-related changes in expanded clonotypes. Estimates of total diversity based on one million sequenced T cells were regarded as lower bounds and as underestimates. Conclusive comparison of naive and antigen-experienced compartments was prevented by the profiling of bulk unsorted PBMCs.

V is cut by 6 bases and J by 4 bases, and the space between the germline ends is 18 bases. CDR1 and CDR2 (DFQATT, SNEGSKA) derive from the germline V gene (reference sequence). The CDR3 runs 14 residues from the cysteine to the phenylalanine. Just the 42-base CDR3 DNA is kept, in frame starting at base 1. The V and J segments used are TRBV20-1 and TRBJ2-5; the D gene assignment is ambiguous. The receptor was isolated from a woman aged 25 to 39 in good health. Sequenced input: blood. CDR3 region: CSALPSWGLETQYF. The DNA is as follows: TGCAGTGCCCTCCCAAGTTGGGGTTTAGAGACCCAGTACTTC.